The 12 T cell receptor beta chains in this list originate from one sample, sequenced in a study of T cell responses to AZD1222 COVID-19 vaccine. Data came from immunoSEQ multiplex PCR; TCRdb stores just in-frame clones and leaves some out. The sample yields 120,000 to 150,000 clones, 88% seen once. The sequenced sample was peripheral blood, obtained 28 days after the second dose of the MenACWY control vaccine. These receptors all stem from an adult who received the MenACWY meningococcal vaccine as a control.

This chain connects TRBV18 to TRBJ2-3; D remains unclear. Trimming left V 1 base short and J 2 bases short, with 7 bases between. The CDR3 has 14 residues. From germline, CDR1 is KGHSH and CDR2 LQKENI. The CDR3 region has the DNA TGTGCCAGCTCACCACAGGTGAACACAGATACGCAGTATTTT. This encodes CASSPQVNTDTQYF.

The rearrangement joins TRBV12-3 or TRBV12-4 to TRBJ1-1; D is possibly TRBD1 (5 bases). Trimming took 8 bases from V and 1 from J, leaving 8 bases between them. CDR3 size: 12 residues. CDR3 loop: CASWGRNTEAFF. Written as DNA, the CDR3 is TGTGCCAGCTGGGGCAGGAACACTGAAGCTTTCTTT.

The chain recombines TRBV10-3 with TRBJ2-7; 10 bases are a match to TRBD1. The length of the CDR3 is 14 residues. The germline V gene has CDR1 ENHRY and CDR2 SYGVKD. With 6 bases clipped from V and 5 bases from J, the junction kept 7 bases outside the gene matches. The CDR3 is CAIRVDRGLNEQYF. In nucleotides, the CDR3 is TGTGCCATCAGAGTAGACAGGGGGCTAAACGAGCAGTACTTC.

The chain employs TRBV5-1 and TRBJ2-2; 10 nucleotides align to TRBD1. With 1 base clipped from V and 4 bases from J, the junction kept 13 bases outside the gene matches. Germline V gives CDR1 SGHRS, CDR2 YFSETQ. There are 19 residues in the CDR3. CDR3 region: CASSLLRDRGPRGTGELFF. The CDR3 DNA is TGCGCCAGCAGCTTGCTCCGGGACAGGGGCCCCCGGGGCACCGGGGAGCTGTTTTTT.

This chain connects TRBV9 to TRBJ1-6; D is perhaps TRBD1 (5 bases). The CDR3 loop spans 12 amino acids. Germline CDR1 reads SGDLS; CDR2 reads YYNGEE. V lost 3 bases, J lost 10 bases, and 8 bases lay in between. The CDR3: CASSASGSPLHF. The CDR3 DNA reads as TGTGCCAGCAGCGCCTCAGGGTCACCCCTCCACTTT. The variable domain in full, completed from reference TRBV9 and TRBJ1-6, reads DSGVTQTPKHLITATGQRVTLRCSPRSGDLSVYWYQQSLDQGLQFLIQYYNGEERAKGNILERFSAQQFPDLHSELNLSSLELGDSALYFCASSASGSPLHFGNGTRLTVT.

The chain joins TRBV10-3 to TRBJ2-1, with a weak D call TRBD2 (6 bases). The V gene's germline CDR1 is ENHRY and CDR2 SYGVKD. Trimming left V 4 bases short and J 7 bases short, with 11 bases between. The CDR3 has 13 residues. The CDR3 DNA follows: TGTGCCATCAGTGTTGGGGGGACGAATGAGCAGTTCTTC. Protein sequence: CAISVGGTNEQFF.

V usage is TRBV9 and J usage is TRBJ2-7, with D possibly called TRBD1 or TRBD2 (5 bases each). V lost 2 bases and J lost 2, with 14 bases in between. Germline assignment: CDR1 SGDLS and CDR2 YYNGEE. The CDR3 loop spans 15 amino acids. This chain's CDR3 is CASSVAPGPPYEQYF. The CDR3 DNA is TGTGCCAGCAGCGTGGCGCCGGGGCCTCCCTACGAGCAGTACTTC.

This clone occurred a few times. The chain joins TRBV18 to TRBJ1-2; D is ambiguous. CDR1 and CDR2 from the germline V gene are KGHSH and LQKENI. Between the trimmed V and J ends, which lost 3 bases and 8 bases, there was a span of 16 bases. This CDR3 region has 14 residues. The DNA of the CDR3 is TGTGCCAGCTCACCTGTTGGACTCTTGGGGGGCTACACCTTC. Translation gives CASSPVGLLGGYTF.

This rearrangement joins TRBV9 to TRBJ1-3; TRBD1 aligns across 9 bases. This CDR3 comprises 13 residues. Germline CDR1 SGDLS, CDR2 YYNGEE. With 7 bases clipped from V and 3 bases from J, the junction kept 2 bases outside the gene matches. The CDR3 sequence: CASGTGSGNTIYF. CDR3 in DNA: TGTGCCAGCGGGACAGGGAGTGGAAACACCATATATTTT.

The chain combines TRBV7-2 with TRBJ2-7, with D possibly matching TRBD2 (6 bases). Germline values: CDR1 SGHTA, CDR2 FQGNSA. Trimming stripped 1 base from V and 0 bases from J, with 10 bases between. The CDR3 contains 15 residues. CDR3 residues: CASSLVAVSSYEQYF. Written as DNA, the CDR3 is TGTGCCAGCAGCTTAGTAGCGGTGAGCTCCTACGAGCAGTACTTC.

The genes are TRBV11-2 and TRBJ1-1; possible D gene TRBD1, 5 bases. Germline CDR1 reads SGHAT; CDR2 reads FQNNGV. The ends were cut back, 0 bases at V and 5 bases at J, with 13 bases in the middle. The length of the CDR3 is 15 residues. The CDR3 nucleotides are TGTGCCAGCAGCTTAGAGTTGCAGGGAAAAACTGAAGCTTTCTTT. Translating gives CASSLELQGKTEAFF.

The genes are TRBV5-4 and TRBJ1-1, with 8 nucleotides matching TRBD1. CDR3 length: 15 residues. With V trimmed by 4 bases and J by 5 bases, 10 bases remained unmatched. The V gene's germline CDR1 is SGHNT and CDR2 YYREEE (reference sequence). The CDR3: CASSPRGQVGTEAFF. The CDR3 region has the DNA TGTGCCAGCAGCCCCCGGGGACAGGTGGGGACTGAAGCTTTCTTT. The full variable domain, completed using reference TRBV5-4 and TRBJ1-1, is ETGVTQSPTHLIKTRGQQVTLRCSSQSGHNTVSWYQQALGQGPQFIFQYYREEENGRGNFPPRFSGLQFPNYSSELNVNALELDDSALYLCASSPRGQVGTEAFFGQGTRLTVV.